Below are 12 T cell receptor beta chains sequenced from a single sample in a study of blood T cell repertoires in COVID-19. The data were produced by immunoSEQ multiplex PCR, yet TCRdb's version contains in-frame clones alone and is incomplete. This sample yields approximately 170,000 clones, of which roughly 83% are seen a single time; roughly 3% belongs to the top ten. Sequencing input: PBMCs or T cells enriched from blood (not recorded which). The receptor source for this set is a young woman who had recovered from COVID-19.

CDR3 sequence: CASSVELRGANVLTF. The DNA of the CDR3 is TGTGCCAGCAGCGTAGAGTTGCGTGGGGCCAACGTCCTGACTTTC. V usage is TRBV9 and J usage is TRBJ2-6; no clear D gene. Trimming left V 0 bases short and J 3 bases short, with 7 bases between. The CDR3 has 15 amino acids. Germline V gene sequence: CDR1 SGDLS, CDR2 YYNGEE.

DNA of the CDR3: TGTGCCAGCAGCTTACTGGACAGTACTGAAGCTTTCTTT. Encoded protein: CASSLLDSTEAFF. The chain couples TRBV6-5 to TRBJ1-1; D is perhaps TRBD1 (6 bases). The CDR3 is made up of 13 amino acids. CDR1 and CDR2 from the germline V gene are MNHEY and SVGAGI. The V end was cut by 6 bases, the J end by 5 bases, with 13 bases between.

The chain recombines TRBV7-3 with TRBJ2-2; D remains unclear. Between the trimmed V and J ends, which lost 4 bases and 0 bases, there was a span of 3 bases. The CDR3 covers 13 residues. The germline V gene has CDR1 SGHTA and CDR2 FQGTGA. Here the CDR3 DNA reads TGTGCCAGCAGCTCTACGAACACCGGGGAGCTGTTTTTT. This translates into CASSSTNTGELFF. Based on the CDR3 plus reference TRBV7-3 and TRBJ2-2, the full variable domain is GAGVSQTPSNKVTEKGKYVELRCDPISGHTALYWYRQSLGQGPEFLIYFQGTGAADDSGLPNDRFFAVRPEGSVSTLKIQRTERGDSAVYLCASSSTNTGELFFGEGSRLTVL.

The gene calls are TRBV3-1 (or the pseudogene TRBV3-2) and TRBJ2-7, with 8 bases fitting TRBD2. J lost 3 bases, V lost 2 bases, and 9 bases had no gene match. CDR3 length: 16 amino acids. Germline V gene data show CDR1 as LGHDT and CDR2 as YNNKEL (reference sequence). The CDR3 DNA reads TGTGCCAGCAGCCAACAATGGGCTAGCGGGCTCTACGAGCAGTACTTC. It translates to CASSQQWASGLYEQYF.

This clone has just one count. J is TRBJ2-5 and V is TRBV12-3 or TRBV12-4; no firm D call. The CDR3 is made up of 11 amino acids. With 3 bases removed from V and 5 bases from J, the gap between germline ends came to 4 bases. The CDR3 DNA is TGTGCCAGCAGTTTTGGCGAGACCCAGTACTTC. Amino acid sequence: CASSFGETQYF.

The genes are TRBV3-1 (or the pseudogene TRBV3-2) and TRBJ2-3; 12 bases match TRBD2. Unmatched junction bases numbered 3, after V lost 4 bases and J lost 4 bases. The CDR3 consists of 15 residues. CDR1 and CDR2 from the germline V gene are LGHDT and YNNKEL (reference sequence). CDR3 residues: CASSPRLAGADTQYF. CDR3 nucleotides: TGTGCCAGCAGCCCCAGACTAGCGGGGGCAGATACGCAGTATTTT.

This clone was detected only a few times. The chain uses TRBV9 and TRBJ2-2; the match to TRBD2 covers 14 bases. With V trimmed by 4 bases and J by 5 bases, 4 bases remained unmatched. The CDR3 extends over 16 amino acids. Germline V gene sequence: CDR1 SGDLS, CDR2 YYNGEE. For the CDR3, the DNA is TGTGCCAGCAGCTCTCGGACTAGCGGGGGGACCGGGGAGCTGTTTTTT. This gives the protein CASSSRTSGGTGELFF.

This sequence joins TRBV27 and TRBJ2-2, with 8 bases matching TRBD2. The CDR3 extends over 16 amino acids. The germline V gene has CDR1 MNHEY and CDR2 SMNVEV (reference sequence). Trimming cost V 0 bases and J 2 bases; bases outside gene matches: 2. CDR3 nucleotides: TGTGCCAGCAGTTTATCCGGGAGGGCAAACACCGGGGAGCTGTTTTTT. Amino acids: CASSLSGRANTGELFF.

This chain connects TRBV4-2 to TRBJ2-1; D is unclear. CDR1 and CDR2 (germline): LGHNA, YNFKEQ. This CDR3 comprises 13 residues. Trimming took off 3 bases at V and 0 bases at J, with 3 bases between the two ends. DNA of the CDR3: TGTGCCAGCAGCCAGGCCTCCTACAATGAGCAGTTCTTC. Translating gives CASSQASYNEQFF.

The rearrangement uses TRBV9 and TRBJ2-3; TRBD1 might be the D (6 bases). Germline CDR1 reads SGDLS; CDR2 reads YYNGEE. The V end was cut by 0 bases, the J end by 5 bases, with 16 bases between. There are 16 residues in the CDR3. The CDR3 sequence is CASSVEGRGSRDTQYF. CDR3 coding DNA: TGTGCCAGCAGCGTAGAGGGCAGGGGATCTAGAGATACGCAGTATTTT.

The CDR3 is CASSLAGLSSYEQYF. The CDR3 region has the DNA TGTGCCAGCAGCTTGGCCGGTCTAAGCTCCTACGAGCAGTACTTC. The V and J genes are TRBV5-4 and TRBJ2-7; no clear D. V lost 0 bases, J lost 0 bases, and 10 bases lay in between. The CDR3 spans 15 residues. Per germline, CDR1 SGHNT and CDR2 YYREEE (reference sequence).

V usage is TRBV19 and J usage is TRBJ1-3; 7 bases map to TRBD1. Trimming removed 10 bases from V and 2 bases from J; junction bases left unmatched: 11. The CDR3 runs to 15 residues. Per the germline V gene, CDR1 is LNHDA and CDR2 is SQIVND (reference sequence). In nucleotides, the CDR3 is TGTGCCACCCGATGGTCAGGGACAGCTGGAAACACCATATATTTT. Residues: CATRWSGTAGNTIYF. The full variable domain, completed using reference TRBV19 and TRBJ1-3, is DGGITQSPKYLFRKEGQNVTLSCEQNLNHDAMYWYRQDPGQGLRLIYYSQIVNDFQKGDIAEGYSVSREKKESFPLTVTSAQKNPTAFYLCATRWSGTAGNTIYFGEGSWLTVV.